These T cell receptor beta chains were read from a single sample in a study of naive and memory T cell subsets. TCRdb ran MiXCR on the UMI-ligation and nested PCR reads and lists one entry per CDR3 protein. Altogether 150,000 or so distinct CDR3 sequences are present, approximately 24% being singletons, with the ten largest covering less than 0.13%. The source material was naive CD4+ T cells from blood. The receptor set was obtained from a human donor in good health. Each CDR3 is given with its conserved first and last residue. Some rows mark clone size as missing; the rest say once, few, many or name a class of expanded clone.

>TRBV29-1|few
CSVGPGPMNTEAFF
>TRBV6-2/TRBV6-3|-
CASSSPGTGPYGYTF
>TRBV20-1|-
CSAGGGTNYGYTF
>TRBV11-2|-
CASSLSHFMNTEAFF
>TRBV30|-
CAWSRRSYGYTF
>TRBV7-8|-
CASSLTLVNEQFF
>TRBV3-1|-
CASSQEGAFYEQYF
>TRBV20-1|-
CSAPKSSFSTDTQYF
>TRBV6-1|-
CASSEGKGGFSYEQYF
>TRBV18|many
CASSQTGTGVNEQYF
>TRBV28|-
CASSLSAAGQALPSYTF
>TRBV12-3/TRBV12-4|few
CASSFGTVMSYEQYF
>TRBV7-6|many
CASSSQVETQYF
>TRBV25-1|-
CASSEEGPRETQYF
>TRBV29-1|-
CSVAITTDTQYF
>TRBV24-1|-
CATSDLWGNEQFF
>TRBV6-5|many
CASSYDRKGPSPLHF
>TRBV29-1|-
CSVDNQGTDTQYF
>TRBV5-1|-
CASSFSRGSRFEQFF
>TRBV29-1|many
CSVEGKGRWDTQYF
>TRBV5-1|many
CASSGKGLADNEQFF
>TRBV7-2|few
CASSPDPLEYEQYF
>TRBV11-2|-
CASSLTFAKLNEQFF
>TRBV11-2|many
CASSLDGTSTDTQYF
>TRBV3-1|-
CASSPGPVGDTIYF
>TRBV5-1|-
CASRNGRGYEQYF
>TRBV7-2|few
CASGGYQETQYF
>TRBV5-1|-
CASSSRLAGYNEQFF
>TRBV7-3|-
CASGGRGLAGYEQFF
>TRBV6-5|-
CASSLRSGTESVGDTQYF
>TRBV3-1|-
CASSQYLAGSYEQYF
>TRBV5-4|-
CASSATGSTNEKLFF
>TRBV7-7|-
CASSTTGRETQYF
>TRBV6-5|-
CASRSQGTGSGDTQYF
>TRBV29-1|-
CSVGPRVYEQYF
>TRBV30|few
CAWSGGHSYEQYF
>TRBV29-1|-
CSGRTGTEVETQYF
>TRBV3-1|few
CASSQLHNEQFF
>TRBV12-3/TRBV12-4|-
CASRQQGSGDTIYF
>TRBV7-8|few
CASSQARGGPNTEAFF